This TCR beta chain was sequenced in a study of T-cell reconstitution after alpha-beta-depleted transplantation in children (dated by TCRdb to 2015 to 2016). Looking at the study overall: Using TCR repertoire profiling, the study followed T-cell immune reconstitution in a quantitative way in children after TCRalphabeta/CD19-depleted allogeneic hematopoietic cell transplantation. The investigation overall reported the following: About two months after transplant, the apparently early recovery of alphabetaT-cell counts reportedly depended on just several hundred clones that had expanded rapidly and came from non-depleted graft cells. Over the following months the frequencies of hyperexpanded clones went down, and after one year T-cell counts and TCRbeta diversity were mostly credited to newly produced T cells. The high TCRbeta diversity at day 60 in some patients was ascribed to recipient T cells and intrathymic progenitors that had survived conditioning.

The treatment or condition label, as the study defines it: allogeneic hematopoietic cell transplantation with graft depleted of TCRalphabeta T cells and CD19 B cells. Transplant recipients were children who received TCRalphabeta/CD19-depleted allogeneic hematopoietic cell grafts. The cysteine opens and the phenylalanine closes a CDR3 of 14 amino acids. The DNA shown is the 42-base CDR3, in frame from base 1. From the germline V gene, CDR1 is SGHAT and CDR2 is FQNNGV. Trimming takes 11 bases from V and 0 bases from J, and the germline ends sit 14 bases apart. Concerning this clonotype: There is no known antigen for this receptor. Nothing much larger sits one base from this clone, and base qualities are not available.

Preparation of the library involved PCR. TCRdb lists the instrument as Illumina HiSeq 2500. Molecular barcoding was employed in the preparation of TCR libraries, with unique molecular identifiers being used to normalize TCRbeta repertoire quantification. TCRdb applied fastp at Q25 and MiXCR to the public reads, then kept only in-frame beta chains. Duplicate CDR3 protein sequences are folded into a single record with the most common DNA and genes. Recorded for this sample are under 150,000 distinct CDR3 sequences; around 9.8% of them occurred a single time. The ten biggest clones cover about 25% of the sample.

Material: PBMCs, mostly from graft donor cells, obtained 180 days after TCRalphabeta/CD19-depleted stem cell transplant. The source of this sequence is a girl in the first two years of life who had a stem cell transplant for combined immunodeficiency, so the T cells may come from the graft donor. The chain is assembled from TRBV11-2 and TRBJ2-4; a weak D assignment points to TRBD1 (6 bases agree). CDR3 region: CASRGLIAKNIQYF. At the DNA level, the sequence is TGTGCCTCCAGGGGTCTGATAGCCAAAAACATTCAGTACTTC.